These T cell receptor beta chains were read from a single sample in a study of post-analysis software for immune sequencing data. TCRdb recomputed calls from the PCR reads with MiXCR, one row per CDR3 protein. The table shows a few hundred thousand distinct CDR3 sequences, with 36% occurring only once. The sample taken for sequencing was blood. Receptors were obtained from a girl between 10 and 17 years old with multiple sclerosis. The CDR3 runs from the conserved cysteine through the conserved F or W. A D gene is named only where the DNA matches it firmly. Rows may omit the clone size; those that give it use once, few, many or a size class.

D: TRBD2
V: TRBV20-1
size: NA
J: TRBJ2-3
DNA: TGCAGTGCGCCCCGTTTAGTGCGGGGGAGCACAGATACGCAGTATTTT
CDR3: CSAPRLVRGSTDTQYF

D: NA
V: TRBV7-3
size: NA
J: TRBJ2-1
DNA: TGTGCCAGCAGCTATTCCTCGGCAGGGTGGAATGGGCAGTTCTTC
CDR3: CASSYSSAGWNGQFF

D: NA
V: TRBV3-1
size: many
J: TRBJ2-5
DNA: TGTGCCAGCAGCCCTTGGGACGAAGAGACCCAGTACTTC
CDR3: CASSPWDEETQYF

D: NA
V: TRBV3-1
size: many
J: TRBJ2-5
DNA: TGTGCCAGCAGCCAAGGCCTGCGTCAAGAGACCCAGTACTTC
CDR3: CASSQGLRQETQYF

D: NA
V: TRBV28
size: many
J: TRBJ2-5
DNA: TGTGCCAGCACTCAAGGGGCAGCCTACCAAGAGACCCAGTACTTC
CDR3: CASTQGAAYQETQYF

D: NA
V: TRBV3-1
size: NA
J: TRBJ1-1
DNA: TGTGCCAGCAGCCAACGGGCAGGGGCCACTGAAGCTTTCTTT
CDR3: CASSQRAGATEAFF

D: TRBD2
V: TRBV29-1
size: many
J: TRBJ2-3
DNA: TGCAGCGCAATCGACGTGGGACTAGCGGGCAGCACAGATACGCAGTATTTT
CDR3: CSAIDVGLAGSTDTQYF

D: NA
V: TRBV7-8
size: few
J: TRBJ2-7
DNA: TGTGCCAGCAGCTTATTGAGGGACCCCCTCGAGCAGTACTTC
CDR3: CASSLLRDPLEQYF

D: TRBD1
V: TRBV6-1
size: once
J: TRBJ1-6
DNA: TGTGCCAGCAGTGGGGACAGGGGGGGAAATTCACCCCTCCACTTT
CDR3: CASSGDRGGNSPLHF

D: NA
V: TRBV6-1
size: few
J: TRBJ1-6
DNA: TGTGCCAGCGGGGAACAGGGAAGCTCCTATAATTCACCCCTCCACTTT
CDR3: CASGEQGSSYNSPLHF

D: NA
V: TRBV6-5
size: NA
J: TRBJ2-1
DNA: TGTGCCAGCAGTTATCGGACGGCCTACAATGAGCAGTTCTTC
CDR3: CASSYRTAYNEQFF

D: NA
V: TRBV12-3/TRBV12-4
size: many
J: TRBJ1-4
DNA: TGTGCCAGCCGTTCCGGGGGGGTTTGGGAAAAACTGTTTTTT
CDR3: CASRSGGVWEKLFF

D: NA
V: TRBV5-1
size: many
J: TRBJ1-2
DNA: TGCGCCAGCAGCTTGGCCGACAGCAACTATGGCTACACCTTC
CDR3: CASSLADSNYGYTF

D: NA
V: TRBV7-2
size: NA
J: TRBJ1-2
DNA: TGTGCCAGCAGCTTAAGTGGATATGGTGGCTACACCTTC
CDR3: CASSLSGYGGYTF

D: TRBD2
V: TRBV2
size: NA
J: TRBJ2-7
DNA: TGTGCCAGCAGTGAGCTAAGCGGGGCCAGCTCCTACAATGAGCAGTACTTC
CDR3: CASSELSGASSYNEQYF